The table lists the clone carrying this T cell receptor beta chain with many counts. These data are taken from a study of blood T cells in healthy people across ages. The second PCR ran roughly 7 to 12 cycles with a sample-barcoded 5' primer and J-beta primers. Each CDR3 protein gets one entry after TCRdb re-called the 5' RACE reads with MiXCR. The table has around 500,000 distinct CDR3 sequences, about 29% seen once. The data were also submitted as part of a second study, on T cells of mothers and their children. That work adds: Donors were a few healthy Caucasian mothers and their six children. Researchers report slightly higher, though non-significant, overlap in related mother-child pairs than in unrelated pairs.

The sequenced material came from blood. The receptor comes from a boy between 2 and 10 years old in good health.

CDR3 protein: CAAGGGQETQYF. The CDR3 DNA reads TGTGCCGCGGGGGGGGGACAAGAGACCCAGTACTTC. The V and J genes are TRBV10-3 and TRBJ2-5, with 9 bases matching TRBD2. Germline lookup yields CDR1 ENHRY and CDR2 SYGVKD. This CDR3 comprises 12 residues. V lost 11 bases and J lost 2; bases outside the gene matches: 3.